Below are 9 T cell receptor beta chains sequenced from a single sample in a study of shared clonotypes between healthy human individuals (dated by TCRdb to the early 2020s). Receptor libraries were prepared by the immunoSEQ multiplex PCR assay. In TCRdb, the immuneACCESS table is reduced to in-frame sequences with V and J assigned. These tables do not hold every clone; where another copy was compared, an unresolved V gene accounts for under half, and the others remain unexplained. Present in this sample are approximately 2.4 million clones, nearly 97% of which were seen just once. The ten largest clones represent 0.1% to 0.15% of the sample. The sequenced sample consisted of naive CD4+ T cells sorted from blood. Taken with the paper, the label for cell subset or site translates to: CD45RA+ positively selected. These receptors originate from a man aged 18 to 29 in good health.

J is TRBJ2-1 and V is TRBV6-6; TRBD2 matches at 9 bases. CDR1 MNHNY and CDR2 SVGAGI come from the germline V gene (reference sequence). The CDR3 has 16 amino acids. Trimming cost V 5 bases and J 8 bases; bases outside gene matches: 13. CDR3 protein: CASSHRAGTSPDEQFF. CDR3 DNA sequence: TGTGCCAGCAGTCACAGGGCCGGGACTAGCCCCGATGAGCAGTTCTTC.

The chain combines TRBV7-2 with TRBJ2-1, with 9 bases matching TRBD1. The germline V gene encodes CDR1 SGHTA and CDR2 FQGNSA. There are 15 residues in the CDR3. V trimming: 6 bases; J trimming: 4 bases; junction bases outside the gene matches: 7. In nucleotides, the CDR3 is TGTGCCAGCAGTCAGGACAGGGGATTTTACAATGAGCAGTTCTTC. As protein: CASSQDRGFYNEQFF.

The CDR3 DNA reads as TGTGCCAGCAGTGTAACTAGCGGGGATCTAGCCAAAAACATTCAGTACTTC. Protein sequence: CASSVTSGDLAKNIQYF. This sequence joins TRBV2 and TRBJ2-4; 10 bases match TRBD2. The germline gives CDR1 SNHLY, CDR2 FYNNEI. The CDR3 is 17 residues long. Trimming cost V 4 bases and J 0 bases; bases outside gene matches: 6. Complete variable domain (other parts from reference TRBV2 and TRBJ2-4): EPEVTQTPSHQVTQMGQEVILRCVPISNHLYFYWYRQILGQKVEFLVSFYNNEISEKSEIFDDQFSVERPDGSNFTLKIRSTKLEDSAMYFCASSVTSGDLAKNIQYFGAGTRLSVL.

The chain recombines TRBV18 with TRBJ2-7; TRBD2 aligns across 11 bases. The CDR3 runs to 14 residues. Per the germline V gene, CDR1 is KGHSH and CDR2 is LQKENI. V gave up 7 bases and J gave up 4 bases; unmatched junction bases: 6. CDR3 coding DNA: TGTGCCAGCTGCCTAGCGGGAGGTACTTACGAGCAGTACTTC. Amino acids: CASCLAGGTYEQYF. Combining the CDR3 with reference TRBV18 and TRBJ2-7 gives the whole variable domain NAGVMQNPRHLVRRRGQEARLRCSPMKGHSHVYWYRQLPEEGLKFMVYLQKENIIDESGMPKERFSAEFPKEGPSILRIQQVVRGDSAAYFCASCLAGGTYEQYFGPGTRLTVT.

The rearrangement links TRBV5-6 to TRBJ1-5, with a tentative D call TRBD1 (6 bases). Between the trimmed V and J ends, which lost 5 bases and 2 bases, there was a span of 17 bases. The CDR3 sequence is 16 residues long. Looked up from germline, CDR1 is SGHDT and CDR2 is YYEEEE. CDR3 residues: CASSSRLQGGNQPQHF. CDR3 coding DNA: TGTGCCAGCAGTTCCCGCCTACAGGGAGGCAATCAGCCCCAGCATTTT. Using reference TRBV5-6 and TRBJ1-5 for the parts outside the CDR3, the full variable domain is DAGVTQSPTHLIKTRGQQVTLRCSPKSGHDTVSWYQQALGQGPQFIFQYYEEEERQRGNFPDRFSGHQFPNYSSELNVNALLLGDSALYLCASSSRLQGGNQPQHFGDGTRLSIL.

The V gene is TRBV5-1, the J gene TRBJ1-3; a weak D match, TRBD1 (5 bases). The V gene's germline CDR1 is SGHRS and CDR2 YFSETQ. Trimming removed 2 bases at V and 0 bases at J, with 9 bases between. The CDR3 consists of 15 residues. This CDR3 reads CASSFEGTSGNTIYF. The DNA of the CDR3 is TGCGCCAGCAGCTTTGAGGGGACCTCTGGAAACACCATATATTTT.

J is TRBJ2-1 and V is TRBV5-1; the D gene is possibly TRBD1 (6 bases). The V and J ends lost 0 bases and 4 bases respectively, with 20 bases between them. CDR1 SGHRS and CDR2 YFSETQ come from the germline V gene. There are 18 residues in the CDR3. This CDR3 is CASSLETGHKRGYNEQFF. CDR3 nucleotides: TGCGCCAGCAGCTTGGAAACGGGACATAAAAGGGGGTACAATGAGCAGTTCTTC. The whole variable domain, filled in from reference TRBV5-1 and TRBJ2-1, reads KAGVTQTPRYLIKTRGQQVTLSCSPISGHRSVSWYQQTPGQGLQFLFEYFSETQRNKGNFPGRFSGRQFSNSRSEMNVSTLELGDSALYLCASSLETGHKRGYNEQFFGPGTRLTVL.

V and J are TRBV6-5 and TRBJ1-2, with TRBD1 matching 10 bases. This CDR3 region has 14 residues. Germline trimming cut 6 bases from V and 7 bases from J; bases unmatched to any gene: 8. CDR1 MNHEY and CDR2 SVGAGI come from the germline V gene. The CDR3 sequence: CASSPAGQGLGYTF. The CDR3 coding sequence is TGTGCCAGCAGCCCTGCGGGACAGGGGCTTGGCTACACCTTC.

This chain uses TRBV9 with TRBJ1-4; 7 bases agree with TRBD1. The ends lost 4 bases at V and 3 bases at J; junction bases unmatched: 6. The germline CDR1 and CDR2 sequences are SGDLS and YYNGEE. The CDR3 has 15 amino acids. CDR3 region: CASSTRQGPNEKLFF. For the CDR3, the DNA is TGTGCCAGCAGCACAAGACAGGGCCCTAATGAAAAACTGTTTTTT.